The source of this TCR beta chain is a study of OX40 agonist ivuxolimab in advanced cancers. Study-wide context: Patients with hepatocellular carcinoma, melanoma, renal cell or head and neck cancer made up the dose-escalation patients.

Method: immunoSEQ multiplex PCR; TCRdb's copy keeps in-frame clones and lacks some. The sample lists 79,000 or so clones; about 82% were seen once. Details on this clone: Its antigen is still unknown.

The CDR3 extends over 18 amino acids. V was pared by 4 bases and J by 2 bases, with 20 bases between. Germline V lookup: CDR1 SGHTA, CDR2 FQGTGA. Study outcomes and limitations: Some patients without response likewise showed low normalized clonal expansion. Clonal expansion among partial responders at 0.1-3.0 mg/kg ranked near the lowest.

The TCR originated in an adult with an advanced solid tumor such as melanoma, head and neck, liver or kidney cancer. The rearrangement joins TRBV7-3 to TRBJ2-2; weak D call: TRBD1 (6 bases). Sequencing used CD4+ or CD8+ T cells sorted from blood, obtained in a trial of the OX40 agonist ivuxolimab. CDR3 in DNA: TGTGCCAGCAGCTCCTCTCCAAGGACAGTAATTAACACCGGGGAGCTGTTTTTT. Translating gives CASSSSPRTVINTGELFF.